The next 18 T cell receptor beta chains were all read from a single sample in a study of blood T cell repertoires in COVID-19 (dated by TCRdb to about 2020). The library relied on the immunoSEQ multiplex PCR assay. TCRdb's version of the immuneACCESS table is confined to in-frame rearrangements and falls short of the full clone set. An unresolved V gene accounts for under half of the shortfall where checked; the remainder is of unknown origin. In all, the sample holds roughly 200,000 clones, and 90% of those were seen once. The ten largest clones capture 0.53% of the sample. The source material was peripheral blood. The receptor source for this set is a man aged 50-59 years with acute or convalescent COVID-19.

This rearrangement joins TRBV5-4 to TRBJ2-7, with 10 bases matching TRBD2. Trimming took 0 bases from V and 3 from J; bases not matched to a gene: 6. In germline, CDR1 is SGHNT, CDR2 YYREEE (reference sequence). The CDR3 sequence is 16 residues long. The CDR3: CASSLGLAGANYEQYF. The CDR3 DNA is TGTGCCAGCAGCTTGGGCCTAGCGGGAGCAAACTACGAGCAGTACTTC.

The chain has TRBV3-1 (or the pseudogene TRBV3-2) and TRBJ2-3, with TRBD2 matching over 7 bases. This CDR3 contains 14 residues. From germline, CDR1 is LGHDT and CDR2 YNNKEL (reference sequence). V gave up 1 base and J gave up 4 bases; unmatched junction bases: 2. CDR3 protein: CASSQGRESDTQYF. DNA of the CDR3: TGTGCCAGCAGCCAAGGGCGGGAGTCAGATACGCAGTATTTT.

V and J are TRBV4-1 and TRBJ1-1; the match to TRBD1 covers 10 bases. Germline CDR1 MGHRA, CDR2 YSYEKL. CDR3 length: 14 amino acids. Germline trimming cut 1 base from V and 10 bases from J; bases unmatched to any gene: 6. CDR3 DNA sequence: TGCGCCAGCAGCCAAGTGGGGACAGGGGTCCCAGCTTTCTTT. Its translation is CASSQVGTGVPAFF.

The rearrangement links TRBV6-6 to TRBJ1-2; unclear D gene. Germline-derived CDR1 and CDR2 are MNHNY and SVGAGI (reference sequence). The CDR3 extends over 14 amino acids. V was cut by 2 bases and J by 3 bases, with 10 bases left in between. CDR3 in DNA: TGTGCCAGCAGTTACGTGCTACAGCACTATGGCTACACCTTC. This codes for CASSYVLQHYGYTF.

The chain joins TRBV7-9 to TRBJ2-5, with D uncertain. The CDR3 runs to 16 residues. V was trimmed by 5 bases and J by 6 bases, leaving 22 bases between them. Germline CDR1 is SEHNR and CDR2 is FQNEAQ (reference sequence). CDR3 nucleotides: TGTGCCAGCAGCCCCGGCACCGGGTCCTCAAGGAAGACCCAGTACTTC. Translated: CASSPGTGSSRKTQYF.

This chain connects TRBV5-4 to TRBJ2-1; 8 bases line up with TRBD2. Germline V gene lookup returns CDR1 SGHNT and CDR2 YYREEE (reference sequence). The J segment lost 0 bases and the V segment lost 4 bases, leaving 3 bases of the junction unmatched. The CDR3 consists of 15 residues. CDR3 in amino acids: CASSRTSGSYNEQFF. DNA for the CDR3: TGTGCCAGCAGCCGTACTAGCGGCTCCTACAATGAGCAGTTCTTC.

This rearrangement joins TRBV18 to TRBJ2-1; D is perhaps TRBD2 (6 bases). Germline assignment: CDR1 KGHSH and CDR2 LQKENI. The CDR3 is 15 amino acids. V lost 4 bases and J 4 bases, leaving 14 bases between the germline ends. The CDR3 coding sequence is TGTGCCAGCTCACAACTAGCCAGCTCTTACAATGAGCAGTTCTTC. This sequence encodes CASSQLASSYNEQFF.

The CDR3 sequence: CATGGATDTQYF. The CDR3 coding sequence is TGTGCCACTGGGGGGGCTACAGATACGCAGTATTTT. This rearrangement joins TRBV25-1 to TRBJ2-3, with D perhaps matching TRBD2 (7 bases). Between the trimmed V and J ends, which lost 10 bases and 3 bases, there was a span of 11 bases. This CDR3 is built from 12 residues. Germline V gives CDR1 MGHDK, CDR2 SYGVNS. Supplemented by reference TRBV25-1 and TRBJ2-3, the full variable domain reads EADIYQTPRYLVIGTGKKITLECSQTMGHDKMYWYQQDPGMELHLIHYSYGVNSTEKGDLSSESTVSRIRTEHFPLTLESARPSHTSQYLCATGGATDTQYFGPGTRLTVL.

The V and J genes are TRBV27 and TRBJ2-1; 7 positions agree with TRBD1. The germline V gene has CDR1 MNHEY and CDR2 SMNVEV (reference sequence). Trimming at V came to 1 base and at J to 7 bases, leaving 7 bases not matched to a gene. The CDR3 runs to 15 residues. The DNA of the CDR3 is TGTGCCAGCAGTTTATATACAGGGGCCACGAATGAGCAGTTCTTC. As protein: CASSLYTGATNEQFF.

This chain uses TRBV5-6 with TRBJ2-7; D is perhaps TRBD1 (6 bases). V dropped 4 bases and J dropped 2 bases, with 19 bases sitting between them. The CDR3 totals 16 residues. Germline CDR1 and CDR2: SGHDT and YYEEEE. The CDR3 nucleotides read TGTGCCAGCAGCCGAGGAAAGACAGGCGGCACCTACGAGCAGTACGTC. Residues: CASSRGKTGGTYEQYV.

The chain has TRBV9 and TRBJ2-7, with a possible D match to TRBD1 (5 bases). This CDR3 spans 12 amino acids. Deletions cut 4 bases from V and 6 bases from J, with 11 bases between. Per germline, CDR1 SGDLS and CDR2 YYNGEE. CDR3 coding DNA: TGTGCCAGCAGCAACAGGTTTGGCGAGCAGTACGTC. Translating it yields CASSNRFGEQYV.

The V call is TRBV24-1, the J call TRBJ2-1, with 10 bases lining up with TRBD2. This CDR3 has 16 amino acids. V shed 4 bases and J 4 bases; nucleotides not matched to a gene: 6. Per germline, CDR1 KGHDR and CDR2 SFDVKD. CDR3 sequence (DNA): TGTGCCACCAGTGACGGCAGGACTAGCGGATACAATGAGCAGTTCTTC. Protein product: CATSDGRTSGYNEQFF.

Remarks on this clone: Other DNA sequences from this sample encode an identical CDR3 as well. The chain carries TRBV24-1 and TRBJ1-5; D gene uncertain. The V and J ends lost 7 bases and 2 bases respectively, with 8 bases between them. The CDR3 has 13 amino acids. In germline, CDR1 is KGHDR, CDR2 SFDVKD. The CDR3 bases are TGTGCCACCAGCCCCGGGGGCAATCAGCCCCAGCATTTT. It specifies CATSPGGNQPQHF.

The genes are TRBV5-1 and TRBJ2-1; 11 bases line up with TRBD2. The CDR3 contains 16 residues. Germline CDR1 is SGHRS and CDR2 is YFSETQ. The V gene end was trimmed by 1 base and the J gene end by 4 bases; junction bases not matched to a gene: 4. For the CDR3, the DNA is TGCGCCAGCAGCTTGCAGAGGACTAGCGGGTACAATGAGCAGTTCTTC. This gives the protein CASSLQRTSGYNEQFF. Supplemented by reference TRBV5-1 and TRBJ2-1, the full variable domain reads KAGVTQTPRYLIKTRGQQVTLSCSPISGHRSVSWYQQTPGQGLQFLFEYFSETQRNKGNFPGRFSGRQFSNSRSEMNVSTLELGDSALYLCASSLQRTSGYNEQFFGPGTRLTVL.

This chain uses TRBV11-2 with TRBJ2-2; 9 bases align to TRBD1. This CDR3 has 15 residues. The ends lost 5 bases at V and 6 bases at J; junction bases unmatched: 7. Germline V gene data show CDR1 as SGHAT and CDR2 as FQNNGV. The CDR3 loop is CASSLSTGGSGELFF. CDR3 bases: TGTGCCAGCAGCCTGAGCACAGGGGGCTCCGGGGAGCTGTTTTTT.

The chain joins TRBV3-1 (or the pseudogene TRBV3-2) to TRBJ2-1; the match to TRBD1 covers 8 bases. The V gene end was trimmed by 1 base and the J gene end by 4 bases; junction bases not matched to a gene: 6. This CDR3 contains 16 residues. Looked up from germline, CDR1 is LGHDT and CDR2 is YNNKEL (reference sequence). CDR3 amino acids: CASSQAPGQDYNEQFF. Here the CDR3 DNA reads TGTGCCAGCAGCCAAGCCCCGGGACAGGATTACAATGAGCAGTTCTTC.

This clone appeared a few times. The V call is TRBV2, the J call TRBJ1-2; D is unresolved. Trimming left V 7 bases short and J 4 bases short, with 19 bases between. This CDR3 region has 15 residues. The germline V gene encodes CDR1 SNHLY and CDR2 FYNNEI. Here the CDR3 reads CASTLAGNVGYGYTF. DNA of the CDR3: TGTGCCAGCACCCTGGCAGGAAACGTGGGCTATGGCTACACCTTC.

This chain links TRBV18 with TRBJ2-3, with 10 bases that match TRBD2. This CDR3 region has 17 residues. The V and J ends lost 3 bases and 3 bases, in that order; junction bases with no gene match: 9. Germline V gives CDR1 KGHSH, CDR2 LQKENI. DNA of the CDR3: TGTGCCAGCTCACCTACTAGCGGGGCGCGCCGTACAGATACGCAGTATTTT. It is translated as CASSPTSGARRTDTQYF.